The TCR beta chain under discussion was sequenced for a study of CD8 T cells in Susac syndrome. In blood CD8+ and CD4+ T cells, TCR beta underwent sequencing. Purification of the CD8+ and CD4+ T cells relied on negative isolation, and TEMRA cells underwent FACS enrichment. Germline values: CDR1 MDHEN, CDR2 SYDVKM. The CDR3 contains 15 residues. The V and J ends lost 2 bases and 4 bases respectively, with 12 bases between them. The authors reverse transcribed 0.5 to 1 ug RNA with random hexamers. Amplification of the TCR beta CDR3 was carried out by immunoSEQ multiplex PCR, which spanned a total of 54 Vbeta and 13 Jbeta segments. MiXCR was run by TCRdb on the immunoSEQ multiplex PCR reads, yielding one entry per CDR3 protein. Counted here are some 52,000 distinct CDR3 sequences, about 92% occurring once; the ten biggest clones make up about 0.54%.

The chain uses TRBV28 and TRBJ1-5, with a weak D call TRBD1 (5 bases). Sequenced material: CD8+ T cells from PBMCs. The sequence came from a human donor with multiple sclerosis. CDR3 DNA sequence: TGTGCCAGCAGTTTAGAGCAGGGTCAAAATCAGCCCCAGCATTTT. Its translation is CASSLEQGQNQPQHF.